These T cell receptor beta chains were read from a single sample in a study of CD8 T cells in Susac syndrome. TCRdb recomputed calls from the immunoSEQ multiplex PCR reads with MiXCR, one row per CDR3 protein. This table has roughly 200,000 distinct CDR3 sequences, over 75% appearing once. The sample consisted of CD4+ T cells from PBMCs. Receptors originate from a human donor with Susac syndrome. Both conserved end residues are part of each CDR3. D genes are given only for firm matches. A row's size may be missing; if present it is once, few, many or a size class.

V	size	D	J	DNA	CDR3
TRBV5-5	NA	NA	TRBJ2-1	TGTGCCAGCAGCCATTGGACAGACAATGAGCAGTTCTTC	CASSHWTDNEQFF
TRBV19	NA	TRBD1	TRBJ1-4	TGTGCCAGTACCGACAGGGCAAGTGAAAAACTGTTTTTT	CASTDRASEKLFF
TRBV7-2	NA	TRBD2	TRBJ2-1	TGTGCCAGCAGCTTTGCGACTAGCAAAAATGAGCAGTTCTTC	CASSFATSKNEQFF
TRBV19	NA	NA	TRBJ2-2	TGTGCCAGTAGTATAGGACAGGTCGTCACCGGGGAGCTGTTTTTT	CASSIGQVVTGELFF
TRBV27	NA	TRBD2	TRBJ2-7	TGTGCCAGCAGATTGGGGCTAGCGGGAGGGTTCTACGAGCAGTACTTC	CASRLGLAGGFYEQYF
TRBV2	NA	NA	TRBJ2-3	TGTGCCAGCTATGTATACTCCACAGATACGCAGTATTTT	CASYVYSTDTQYF
TRBV30	NA	TRBD1	TRBJ1-5	TGTGCCTGGACACAGGGGGCCTATCAGCCCCAGCATTTT	CAWTQGAYQPQHF
TRBV5-4	few	TRBD1	TRBJ1-3	TGTGCCAGCAGCTTGGGACAGGGGGCTGGAAACACCATATATTTT	CASSLGQGAGNTIYF
TRBV29-1	NA	NA	TRBJ1-2	TGCAGCGTTGAAGATTTGCGCTCCAATGGCTACACCTTC	CSVEDLRSNGYTF
TRBV19	NA	NA	TRBJ1-2	TGTGCCAGTAGTATGCAGCCCGAAGTGGGCTACACCTTC	CASSMQPEVGYTF
TRBV11-2	few	NA	TRBJ1-2	TGTGCCAGCAGGAGTCTAACTCCCGGAGGGGACTTCTATGGCTACACCTTC	CASRSLTPGGDFYGYTF
TRBV10-2	NA	NA	TRBJ2-7	TGCGCCACGGGGAGTTTTACCTACGAGCAGTACTTC	CATGSFTYEQYF
TRBV20-1	NA	TRBD1	TRBJ1-1	TGCAGCGGACAGGGGGGCACTGAAGCTTTCTTT	CSGQGGTEAFF
TRBV19	NA	NA	TRBJ1-1	TGTGCCAGTAGTATGCAGATCATGAACACTGAAGCTTTCTTT	CASSMQIMNTEAFF
TRBV30	NA	TRBD2	TRBJ2-2	TGTGCCTGGAGTGTAAACGGGGGGACCGGGGAGCTGTTTTTT	CAWSVNGGTGELFF
TRBV2	NA	NA	TRBJ2-7	TGTGCCTGCAGGGGACACGAGCAGTACTTC	CACRGHEQYF
TRBV18	NA	TRBD1	TRBJ1-2	TGTGCCAGCTCACCTCGTACCGACAGGGACGGTTCTGGCTACACCTTC	CASSPRTDRDGSGYTF
TRBV11-2	NA	TRBD2	TRBJ2-1	TGTGCCAGCAGCTTCGCGGGGGGCTCCTACAATGAGCAGTTCTTC	CASSFAGGSYNEQFF
TRBV12-3/TRBV12-4	NA	NA	TRBJ2-7	TGTGCCAGCAGTTTTGAAGTGAACTACGAGCAGTACTTC	CASSFEVNYEQYF
TRBV2	NA	TRBD1	TRBJ2-3	TGTGCCAGCAACGGACAGGGCGATACGCAGTATTTT	CASNGQGDTQYF
TRBV15	NA	TRBD2	TRBJ2-1	TGTGCCACCAGCAGGAGGAGCGGGAGGGCCTACAATGAGCAGTTCTTC	CATSRRSGRAYNEQFF
TRBV9	NA	TRBD2	TRBJ2-1	TGTGCCAGCAGCATTAGCGGGAGCTCCTACAATGAGCAGTTCTTC	CASSISGSSYNEQFF
TRBV4-1	NA	NA	TRBJ1-6	TGCGCCAGCAGCCAAGGTTGGGGTATTAATTCACCCCTCCACTTT	CASSQGWGINSPLHF